The source of this T cell receptor (beta chain) is a study of lymphopenia after photon versus proton radiotherapy. Study-wide points: Relative stability marked proton patients; photon patients lost diversity and naive cells. Better survival with proton therapy was suggested as possible, not demonstrated.

Turning to this clone: Antigen: not known.

This CDR3 region has 13 residues. V gave up 6 bases and J gave up 0 bases, with 8 bases separating them. CDR1 is MNHNS and CDR2 is SASEGT in the germline V gene. Method: immunoSEQ multiplex PCR; TCRdb's copy keeps in-frame clones and lacks some. Of 16,000 or so clones in the sample, around nine tenths are singletons; the top ten hold approximately 61%. The receptor's source is a woman aged 60-75 years with cholangiocarcinoma. Some clones in this sample may be carry-over from other donors' samples. The sequencing here drew on peripheral blood, taken from a patient treated with proton-based radiotherapy. J is TRBJ1-1 and V is TRBV6-1, with no clear D. DNA of the CDR3: TGTGCCAGCAGGGCACGCATGAACACTGAAGCTTTCTTT. Its translation is CASRARMNTEAFF.